This T cell receptor beta chain was retrieved from a study of blood T cell repertoires in COVID-19. As processed by the authors: Cell counts per sample came from amplifying reference gene primers. TCRdb's copy holds only in-frame clones and misses some; the assay was immunoSEQ multiplex PCR. That table supplies the V and J calls and clone size; D and trimming were determined from the DNA. The sample holds about 150,000 clones, approximately 91% seen once. CDR1 is SGHVS, CDR2 FNYEAQ, per germline. The CDR3 sequence is 17 residues long. The V end lost 8 bases, the J end lost 4 bases, and 26 bases lay between the germline ends.

This clonotype was obtained from a man aged 18 to 30 with COVID-19, enrolled during active disease. The chain combines TRBV7-6 with TRBJ2-5; D might be TRBD2 (5 bases). Sequencing was carried out using peripheral blood. CDR3 sequence: CASAFPGGRARPETQYF. The CDR3 region has the DNA TGTGCCAGCGCATTCCCCGGCGGGCGGGCGAGACCAGAGACCCAGTACTTC.